This is a list of T cell receptor beta chains from one sample in a study of shared clonotypes between healthy human individuals. Clones were sequenced by immunoSEQ multiplex PCR, and TCRdb holds only the in-frame ones, with some missing. The sample records roughly 2.5 million clones, around 90% being singletons. The sequenced material came from naive CD4+ T cells sorted from blood. These receptors were obtained from a man in his late teens or twenties in good health. CDR3s include the opening cysteine and the closing phenylalanine or tryptophan. Fields, in order: CDR3 protein, CDR3 DNA, D gene, clone size, J gene, V gene, CDR3 length. A D gene is named only where the DNA matches it firmly. Clone size is given for some rows only: seen once, a few or many times, or a class if the clone is expanded.

CASSWQKDGGYTF	TGTGCCAGCAGTTGGCAAAAGGATGGAGGCTACACCTTC	NA	NA	TRBJ1-2	TRBV6-5	13
CASSLTGVTEAFF	TGCGCCAGCAGCTTGACAGGGGTCACTGAAGCTTTCTTT	TRBD1	NA	TRBJ1-1	TRBV5-1	13
CATRRDDTNYEQYF	TGTGCCACACGCCGAGATGACACCAACTACGAGCAGTACTTC	NA	NA	TRBJ2-7	TRBV10-3	14
CASSIGTGRINQPQHF	TGTGCCAGTAGTATAGGAACAGGGCGGATCAATCAGCCCCAGCATTTT	NA	NA	TRBJ1-5	TRBV19	16
CASSLVWLAGVGNNEQFF	TGTGCCAGCAGCTTAGTTTGGCTAGCGGGAGTTGGTAACAATGAGCAGTTCTTC	TRBD2	NA	TRBJ2-1	TRBV7-9	18
CAWSVTGKGMDGYTF	TGTGCCTGGAGCGTCACGGGGAAGGGGATGGATGGCTACACCTTC	NA	NA	TRBJ1-2	TRBV30	15
CASTLGSSYNSPLHF	TGTGCCAGCACCTTGGGGAGCTCCTATAATTCACCCCTCCACTTT	NA	NA	TRBJ1-6	TRBV28	15
CATSRAGGRLEIGYEQYF	TGTGCCACCAGCAGGGCAGGGGGCAGACTCGAGATAGGCTACGAGCAGTACTTC	TRBD1	NA	TRBJ2-7	TRBV15	18
CASSSLAGGFEQYF	TGTGCCAGCAGCTCACTAGCGGGAGGATTCGAGCAGTACTTC	TRBD2	NA	TRBJ2-7	TRBV7-2	14
CAIRQGETNEKLFF	TGTGCCATCAGACAGGGGGAGACTAATGAAAAACTGTTTTTT	TRBD1	NA	TRBJ1-4	TRBV10-3	14
CASSPTRDQPQHF	TGTGCCAGCAGTCCCACCCGGGATCAGCCCCAGCATTTT	NA	NA	TRBJ1-5	TRBV6-5	13
CASSPASGETQYF	TGTGCCAGCTCACCAGCTAGCGGAGAGACCCAGTACTTC	TRBD2	NA	TRBJ2-5	TRBV18	13
CAISLSGGSTDTQYF	TGTGCCATCAGCCTTAGCGGGGGTAGCACAGATACGCAGTATTTT	TRBD2	NA	TRBJ2-3	TRBV10-3	15
CASSEWRQSSEKLFF	TGTGCCAGCAGTGAATGGCGACAGTCGTCGGAAAAACTGTTTTTT	NA	NA	TRBJ1-4	TRBV25-1	15
CAWSVRQVVTGELFF	TGTGCCTGGAGTGTACGCCAGGTGGTCACCGGGGAGCTGTTTTTT	NA	NA	TRBJ2-2	TRBV30	15
CASTWDMNTEAFF	TGTGCCAGCACCTGGGACATGAACACTGAAGCTTTCTTT	NA	NA	TRBJ1-1	TRBV6-5	13
CSVVGAQGNEKLFF	TGCAGCGTTGTAGGGGCACAGGGGAATGAAAAACTGTTTTTT	TRBD1	NA	TRBJ1-4	TRBV29-1	14
CASSFRGGQSTDTQYF	TGTGCCAGCAGTTTTCGGGGGGGCCAAAGCACAGATACGCAGTATTTT	TRBD2	NA	TRBJ2-3	TRBV28	16
CASSEGGKTGELFF	TGTGCCAGCAGTGAGGGCGGGAAGACCGGGGAGCTGTTTTTT	NA	once	TRBJ2-2	TRBV25-1	14
CASSQAGTGFTNEKLFF	TGCGCCAGCAGCCAAGCGGGGACAGGGTTTACTAATGAAAAACTGTTTTTT	TRBD1	NA	TRBJ1-4	TRBV4-1	17
CASILDNFSYEQYF	TGTGCCAGCATCTTGGACAACTTCTCCTACGAGCAGTACTTC	NA	NA	TRBJ2-7	TRBV2	14
CASSYGQQETQYF	TGTGCCAGCAGTTACGGACAGCAAGAGACCCAGTACTTC	NA	NA	TRBJ2-5	TRBV6-5	13
CASSPGRQVGEQYF	TGTGCCAGCTCACCGGGCCGACAAGTGGGCGAGCAGTACTTC	NA	once	TRBJ2-7	TRBV18	14
CASSSGLAGNDEQFF	TGTGCCAGCAGTTCTGGGCTAGCGGGGAACGATGAGCAGTTCTTC	TRBD2	NA	TRBJ2-1	TRBV28	15
CASGQQGQINQPQHF	TGTGCCAGCGGTCAGCAGGGACAGATCAATCAGCCCCAGCATTTT	TRBD1	NA	TRBJ1-5	TRBV2	15
CASSEMWAVNTGELFF	TGTGCCAGCAGTGAAATGTGGGCGGTGAACACCGGGGAGCTGTTTTTT	NA	NA	TRBJ2-2	TRBV6-1	16
CASSEWASGFQETQYF	TGTGCCAGCAGTGAATGGGCTAGCGGGTTTCAAGAGACCCAGTACTTC	TRBD2	few	TRBJ2-5	TRBV2	16
CASSRTGDNSPLHF	TGTGCCAGCAGCCGGACAGGGGACAATTCACCCCTCCACTTT	TRBD1	NA	TRBJ1-6	TRBV11-3	14
CASSRGQGETQYF	TGTGCCAGCAGCAGGGGGCAGGGCGAGACCCAGTACTTC	TRBD1	NA	TRBJ2-5	TRBV11-2	13
CASSPRPGTGGTDTQYF	TGTGCCAGCAGCCCCCGTCCCGGGACAGGGGGCACAGATACGCAGTATTTT	TRBD1	NA	TRBJ2-3	TRBV5-6	17
CASSALAAAYNEQFF	TGCGCCAGCAGCGCCCTAGCGGCTGCCTACAATGAGCAGTTCTTC	TRBD2	NA	TRBJ2-1	TRBV5-1	15
CASSMGSIGNEQFF	TGTGCCAGTAGTATGGGTAGTATCGGCAATGAGCAGTTCTTC	NA	NA	TRBJ2-1	TRBV19	14
CASRGATNEKLFF	TGTGCCAGTAGAGGTGCAACTAATGAAAAACTGTTTTTT	NA	NA	TRBJ1-4	TRBV19	13
CASSVATGQGNSPLHF	TGTGCCAGCAGCGTAGCTACGGGGCAGGGAAATTCACCCCTCCACTTT	NA	NA	TRBJ1-6	TRBV9	16
CASSGPGQVNEKLFF	TGTGCCAGCAGTGGTCCGGGACAGGTTAATGAAAAACTGTTTTTT	TRBD1	few	TRBJ1-4	TRBV2	15
CASQLGQDITDTQYF	TGTGCCTCCCAATTAGGACAAGATATCACAGATACGCAGTATTTT	NA	NA	TRBJ2-3	TRBV30	15
CASSPAGKGRSYEQYF	TGCGCCAGCAGCCCAGCCGGAAAGGGTAGGTCCTACGAGCAGTACTTC	NA	NA	TRBJ2-7	TRBV4-1	16
CASSEAWQIYGYTF	TGTGCCAGCAGTGAAGCCTGGCAGATCTATGGCTACACCTTC	NA	NA	TRBJ1-2	TRBV6-1	14
CASSLGGAGYNSPLHF	TGTGCCAGCAGCTTAGGGGGCGCCGGCTATAATTCACCCCTCCACTTT	TRBD1	NA	TRBJ1-6	TRBV5-4	16
CASSLDNTEAFF	TGTGCCAGCAGCTTAGACAACACTGAAGCTTTCTTT	NA	NA	TRBJ1-1	TRBV11-3	12
CASKASGGATLNTQYF	TGCGCCAGCAAAGCTAGCGGGGGGGCAACTTTGAATACGCAGTATTTT	TRBD2	NA	TRBJ2-3	TRBV5-1	16
CASSPTGGGFEKLFF	TGCGCCAGCAGCCCGACAGGAGGGGGCTTCGAAAAACTGTTTTTT	TRBD1	once	TRBJ1-4	TRBV4-1	15
CSVGESYEQYF	TGCAGCGTGGGGGAAAGCTACGAGCAGTACTTC	NA	NA	TRBJ2-7	TRBV29-1	11
CATSRGGSYNEQFF	TGTGCCACCAGCAGAGGCGGGAGCTACAATGAGCAGTTCTTC	TRBD2	NA	TRBJ2-1	TRBV15	14
CASSQEGLDTQYF	TGCGCCAGCAGCCAAGAGGGACTAGATACGCAGTATTTT	NA	NA	TRBJ2-3	TRBV4-3	13
CASSLSRRNTEAFF	TGTGCCAGCAGCTTATCCAGGAGGAACACTGAAGCTTTCTTT	NA	NA	TRBJ1-1	TRBV7-9	14
CASTRAVYEQYF	TGTGCCAGCACGAGGGCAGTCTACGAGCAGTACTTC	NA	NA	TRBJ2-7	TRBV2	12
CAWNRLAGGVDTQYF	TGTGCCTGGAATCGACTAGCGGGGGGGGTGGATACGCAGTATTTT	TRBD2	NA	TRBJ2-3	TRBV30	15
CASSQGPAGAIAKNIQYF	TGCGCCAGCAGCCAAGGGCCAGCGGGGGCCATAGCCAAAAACATTCAGTACTTC	TRBD2	NA	TRBJ2-4	TRBV4-1	18
CASSPPGGGLTEAFF	TGTGCCAGCTCACCACCCGGGGGAGGTCTCACTGAAGCTTTCTTT	NA	NA	TRBJ1-1	TRBV18	15
CASSLETSGGTDTQYF	TGCGCCAGCAGCTTGGAGACTAGCGGGGGCACAGATACGCAGTATTTT	TRBD2	NA	TRBJ2-3	TRBV5-1	16
CASSLGTSGSGEQFF	TGCGCCAGCAGCTTAGGCACTAGCGGGAGCGGTGAGCAGTTCTTC	TRBD2	NA	TRBJ2-1	TRBV5-1	15
CASSTTVLNEQFF	TGTGCTAGCAGCACAACGGTTCTGAATGAGCAGTTCTTC	NA	NA	TRBJ2-1	TRBV7-7	13
CASSLDGNEKLFF	TGTGCCAGCAGCTTAGACGGGAATGAAAAACTGTTTTTT	NA	NA	TRBJ1-4	TRBV7-3	13
CASSLGQGASTDTQYF	TGTGCCAGCAGTTTGGGACAGGGGGCGAGTACAGATACGCAGTATTTT	TRBD1	NA	TRBJ2-3	TRBV6-6	16
CASSKTSPNEQFF	TGTGCCAGCAGTAAGACTAGCCCCAATGAGCAGTTCTTC	TRBD2	NA	TRBJ2-1	TRBV6-6	13
CANRQGGGEQYF	TGTGCCAACCGACAGGGGGGCGGGGAGCAGTACTTC	TRBD1	NA	TRBJ2-7	TRBV11-2	12
CASSLETGGKTEAFF	TGCGCCAGCAGCTTGGAGACAGGGGGCAAAACTGAAGCTTTCTTT	TRBD1	NA	TRBJ1-1	TRBV5-1	15